This T cell receptor beta chain derives from a study of blood T cell repertoires in COVID-19. The table came from immunoSEQ multiplex PCR; TCRdb's copy has only in-frame clones and leaves some out. The profile shows around 130,000 clones, around 89% of them singletons. Germline lookup yields CDR1 MNHEY and CDR2 SMNVEV (reference sequence). Trimming removed 7 bases from V and 10 bases from J, with 20 bases in between. The CDR3 consists of 15 residues. The TCR originated in a man aged 50 to 59 with active or convalescent COVID-19. The source material was peripheral blood. This rearrangement joins TRBV27 to TRBJ1-6; possibly TRBD1 for D (6 bases). This CDR3 reads CASKGRGFFGSPLHF. The CDR3 region has the DNA TGTGCCAGCAAAGGCAGGGGCTTTTTCGGGTCACCCCTCCACTTT.